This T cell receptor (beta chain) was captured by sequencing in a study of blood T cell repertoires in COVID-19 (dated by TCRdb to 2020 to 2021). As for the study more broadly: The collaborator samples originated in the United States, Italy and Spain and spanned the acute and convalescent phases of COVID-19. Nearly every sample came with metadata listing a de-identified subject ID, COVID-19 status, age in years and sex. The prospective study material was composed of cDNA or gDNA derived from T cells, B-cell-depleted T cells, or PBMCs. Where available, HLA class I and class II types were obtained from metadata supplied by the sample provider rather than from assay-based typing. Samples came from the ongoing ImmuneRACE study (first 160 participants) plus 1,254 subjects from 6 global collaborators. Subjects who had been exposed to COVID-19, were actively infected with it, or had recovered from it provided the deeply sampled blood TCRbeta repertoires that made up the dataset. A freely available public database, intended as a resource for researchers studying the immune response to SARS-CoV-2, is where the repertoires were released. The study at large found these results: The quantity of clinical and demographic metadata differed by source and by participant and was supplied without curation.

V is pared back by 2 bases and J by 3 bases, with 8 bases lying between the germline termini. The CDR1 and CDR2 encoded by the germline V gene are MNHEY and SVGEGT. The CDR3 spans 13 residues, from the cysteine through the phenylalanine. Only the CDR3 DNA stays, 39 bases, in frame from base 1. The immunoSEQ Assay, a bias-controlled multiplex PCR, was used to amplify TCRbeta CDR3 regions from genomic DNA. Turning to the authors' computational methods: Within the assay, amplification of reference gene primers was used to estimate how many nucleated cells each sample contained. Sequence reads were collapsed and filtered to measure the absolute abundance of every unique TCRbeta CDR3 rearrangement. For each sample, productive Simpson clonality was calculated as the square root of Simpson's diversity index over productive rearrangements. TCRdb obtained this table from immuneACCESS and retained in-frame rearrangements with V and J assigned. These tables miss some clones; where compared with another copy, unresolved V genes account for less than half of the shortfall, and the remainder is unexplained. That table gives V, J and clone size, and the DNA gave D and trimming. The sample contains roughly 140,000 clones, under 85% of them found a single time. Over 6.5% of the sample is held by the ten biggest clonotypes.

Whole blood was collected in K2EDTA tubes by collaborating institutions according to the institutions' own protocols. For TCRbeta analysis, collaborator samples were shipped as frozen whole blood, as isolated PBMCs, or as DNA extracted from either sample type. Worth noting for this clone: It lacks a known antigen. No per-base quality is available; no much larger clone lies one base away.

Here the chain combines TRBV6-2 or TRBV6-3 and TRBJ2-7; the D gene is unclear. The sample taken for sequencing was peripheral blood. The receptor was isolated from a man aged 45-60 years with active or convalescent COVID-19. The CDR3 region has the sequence CASSYATHYEQYF. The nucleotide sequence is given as TGTGCCAGCAGTTACGCAACACACTACGAGCAGTACTTC.